These 29 T cell receptor beta chains came from one sample sequenced in a study of blood T cell repertoires in COVID-19. Assay: immunoSEQ multiplex PCR; the TCRdb copy retains only in-frame clones and omits some. The sample lists about 69,000 clones, nearly 90% seen once, with roughly 4.8% in the top ten. Sequencing was carried out using peripheral blood. The receptors originated from a man in his forties or fifties with acute or convalescent COVID-19.

This chain connects TRBV10-3 to TRBJ2-7; 9 bases map to TRBD1. The CDR3 is 11 residues long. Per germline, CDR1 ENHRY and CDR2 SYGVKD. Trimming cost V 3 bases and J 11 bases; bases outside gene matches: 2. CDR3: CAISDGTGKYF. CDR3 nucleotide sequence: TGTGCCATCAGTGACGGGACAGGGAAGTACTTC.

The count of this clone is one. J is TRBJ1-2 and V is TRBV11-2; 7 bases fit TRBD1. CDR3 length: 15 amino acids. Looked up from germline, CDR1 is SGHAT and CDR2 is FQNNGV. Trimming removed 5 bases from V and 2 bases from J; junction bases left unmatched: 8. Here the CDR3 reads CASSPSPTGNYGYTF. The CDR3 DNA reads as TGTGCCAGCAGCCCCTCCCCGACAGGGAACTATGGCTACACCTTC.

The sample holds a few counts of this clone. Distinct nucleotide sequences in the sample also encode this CDR3. This sequence joins TRBV7-2 and TRBJ1-3; 8 positions agree with TRBD1. V dropped 4 bases and J dropped 2; count of bases not matched to a gene: 4. Germline V gene sequence: CDR1 SGHTA, CDR2 FQGNSA. There are 15 residues in the CDR3. The CDR3 bases are TGTGCCAGCAGCTCCGACAGGGGAACTGGAAACACCATATATTTT. This gives the protein CASSSDRGTGNTIYF.

This clone came up a few times. The chain combines TRBV7-2 with TRBJ1-6; 11 bases align to TRBD1. The CDR3 totals 19 residues. The ends lost 1 base at V and 1 base at J; junction bases unmatched: 6. Germline V gene sequence: CDR1 SGHTA, CDR2 FQGNSA. CDR3 in amino acids: CASSLGLGQGVSYNSPLHF. CDR3 DNA sequence: TGTGCCAGCAGCTTAGGGCTGGGACAGGGGGTATCCTATAATTCACCCCTCCACTTT.

The genes are TRBV18 and TRBJ2-1; a weak D match, TRBD2 (5 bases). This CDR3 comprises 13 residues. Looked up from germline, CDR1 is KGHSH and CDR2 is LQKENI. V was cut by 6 bases and J by 9 bases, with 15 bases left in between. The CDR3 DNA reads TGTGCCAGCTCGCCCTTTTCGGGGAGTGAGCAGTTCTTC. Protein sequence: CASSPFSGSEQFF. Based on the CDR3 plus reference TRBV18 and TRBJ2-1, the full variable domain is NAGVMQNPRHLVRRRGQEARLRCSPMKGHSHVYWYRQLPEEGLKFMVYLQKENIIDESGMPKERFSAEFPKEGPSILRIQQVVRGDSAAYFCASSPFSGSEQFFGPGTRLTVL.

Here the CDR3 reads CASSLLGKTDTQYF. The CDR3 coding sequence is TGTGCCAGCAGTTTACTAGGGAAGACAGATACGCAGTATTTT. J is TRBJ2-3 and V is TRBV2; D is possibly TRBD2 (5 bases). Looked up from germline, CDR1 is SNHLY and CDR2 is FYNNEI. The CDR3 runs 14 residues. V lost 5 bases and J lost 3, with 12 bases in between.

This clone has a handful of counts. V usage is TRBV19 and J usage is TRBJ2-7, with 7 bases that match TRBD1. The germline gives CDR1 LNHDA, CDR2 SQIVND (reference sequence). The CDR3 length is 13 residues. Trimming took 3 bases from V and 6 from J; bases not matched to a gene: 5. CDR3 in DNA: TGTGCCAGTAGTATTACAGGGGCACGCGAGCAGTACTTC. This codes for CASSITGAREQYF.

This clone was seen a single time. The chain uses TRBV6-5 and TRBJ2-1; D not certain. The CDR3 length is 16 residues. The V gene's germline CDR1 is MNHEY and CDR2 SVGAGI. V was pared by 2 bases and J by 9 bases, with 20 bases between. CDR3 region: CASSYEAALRRGEQFF. DNA for the CDR3: TGTGCCAGCAGTTACGAGGCAGCCCTGAGAAGAGGTGAGCAGTTCTTC.

This rearrangement joins TRBV7-9 to TRBJ1-2, with 8 bases identical to TRBD1. With 1 base clipped from V and 5 bases from J, the junction kept 9 bases outside the gene matches. CDR3 size: 16 residues. Germline V lookup: CDR1 SEHNR, CDR2 FQNEAQ (reference sequence). The CDR3 region is CASSLGTGQATYGYTF. CDR3 DNA sequence: TGTGCCAGCAGCTTAGGGACGGGACAGGCTACTTATGGCTACACCTTC. The complete variable domain, with remaining parts taken from reference TRBV7-9 and TRBJ1-2, reads DTGVSQNPRHKITKRGQNVTFRCDPISEHNRLYWYRQTLGQGPEFLTYFQNEAQLEKSRLLSDRFSAERPKGSFSTLEIQRTEQGDSAMYLCASSLGTGQATYGYTFGSGTRLTVV.

The chain uses TRBV18 and TRBJ2-7; 10 nucleotides line up with TRBD2. CDR3 length: 17 residues. Germline values: CDR1 KGHSH, CDR2 LQKENI. J gave up 6 bases and V 3 bases, and 14 bases lay outside the gene matches. CDR3 residues: CASSPRSRLAGVVEQYF. The CDR3, as DNA: TGTGCCAGCTCACCTCGCTCCAGGCTAGCGGGAGTGGTCGAGCAGTACTTC.

The rearrangement uses TRBV9 and TRBJ1-2; 7 bases are shared with TRBD1. This CDR3 comprises 19 residues. Germline-derived CDR1 and CDR2 are SGDLS and YYNGEE. V shed 0 bases and J 1 base; nucleotides not matched to a gene: 15. The CDR3 sequence: CASSVGWVVQTGNNYGYTF. DNA for the CDR3: TGTGCCAGCAGCGTAGGCTGGGTGGTGCAGACAGGGAATAACTATGGCTACACCTTC.

The V and J genes are TRBV7-6 and TRBJ2-7; D not resolved. This CDR3 is built from 15 residues. V lost 5 bases, J lost 1 base, and 15 bases lay in between. CDR1 is SGHVS, CDR2 FNYEAQ, per germline. The CDR3 spells CASSPSWAQSYEQYF. The CDR3 DNA reads as TGTGCCAGCAGCCCGAGTTGGGCCCAATCCTACGAGCAGTACTTC. The entire variable domain, with the rest obtained from reference TRBV7-6 and TRBJ2-7, is as follows: GAGVSQSPRYKVTKRGQDVALRCDPISGHVSLYWYRQALGQGPEFLTYFNYEAQQDKSGLPNDRFSAERPEGSISTLTIQRTEQRDSAMYRCASSPSWAQSYEQYFGPGTRLTVT.

This chain joins TRBV6-5 and TRBJ1-2; 8 bases line up with TRBD1. Trimming cost V 5 bases and J 7 bases; bases outside gene matches: 6. From germline, CDR1 is MNHEY and CDR2 SVGAGI. This CDR3 is built from 13 residues. The CDR3 nucleotides are TGTGCCAGCAGTCTCAGGGGGCAATCTGGCTACACCTTC. This translates into CASSLRGQSGYTF.

The chain has TRBV6-5 and TRBJ2-1; TRBD2 agrees at 8 bases. V lost 6 bases, J lost 7 bases, and 11 bases stayed unmatched. Looked up from germline, CDR1 is MNHEY and CDR2 is SVGAGI. This CDR3 has 15 residues. CDR3 sequence reads: CASSRKRLAFNEQFF. The CDR3 bases are TGTGCCAGCAGCCGCAAGAGACTAGCGTTTAATGAGCAGTTCTTC.

This rearrangement joins TRBV14 to TRBJ2-7, with a tentative D call TRBD1 (5 bases). Germline V lookup: CDR1 SGHDN, CDR2 FVKESK. V was pared by 3 bases and J by 3 bases, with 15 bases between. The CDR3 runs 15 residues. CDR3 residues: CASSHSGHTFYEQYF. As DNA, the CDR3 is TGTGCCAGCAGCCACTCTGGACACACCTTCTACGAGCAGTACTTC.

J is TRBJ2-7 and V is TRBV6-1; tentatively, D is TRBD1 (6 bases). Germline CDR1 is MNHNS and CDR2 is SASEGT. The CDR3 consists of 14 residues. V was trimmed by 1 base and J by 3 bases, leaving 10 bases between them. In DNA form, the CDR3 reads TGTGCCAGCAGTGAAGAGGGGACAAACTACGAGCAGTACTTC. It specifies CASSEEGTNYEQYF.

This clone was seen at least ten times. The chain couples TRBV19 to TRBJ1-6, with a tentative D call TRBD1 (5 bases). Looked up from germline, CDR1 is LNHDA and CDR2 is SQIVND (reference sequence). CDR3 size: 13 residues. V was trimmed by 7 bases and J by 7 bases, leaving 11 bases between them. CDR3 loop: CASTTRGNSPLHF. CDR3 DNA: TGTGCCAGTACAACCCGGGGGAATTCACCCCTCCACTTT.

This chain links TRBV7-2 with TRBJ1-2; 8 nucleotides line up with TRBD1. CDR1 and CDR2 from the germline V gene are SGHTA and FQGNSA. J was trimmed by 7 bases and V by 5 bases; bases with no gene match: 9. The CDR3 is 14 residues long. This CDR3 reads CASSPGTGMTGYTF. The CDR3 nucleotides read TGTGCCAGCAGCCCAGGGACAGGAATGACTGGCTACACCTTC.

The V call is TRBV7-9, the J call TRBJ2-3, with 11 bases that match TRBD2. V shed 7 bases, J shed 0 bases, and the junction held 6 bases outside the gene matches. The CDR3 is 16 amino acids. Germline V CDR1 and CDR2: SEHNR, FQNEAQ (reference sequence). As DNA, the CDR3 is TGTGCCAGCATCGGGACTAGCGGCACTAGCACAGATACGCAGTATTTT. It is translated as CASIGTSGTSTDTQYF.

The chain links TRBV6-5 to TRBJ1-1, with TRBD1 identical over 9 bases. The germline V gene encodes CDR1 MNHEY and CDR2 SVGAGI. There are 13 residues in the CDR3. Trimming at V came to 7 bases and at J to 3 bases, leaving 3 bases not matched to a gene. The DNA for the CDR3 is TGTGCCAGCAACAGGGGGCTGGACACTGAAGCTTTCTTT. This codes for CASNRGLDTEAFF.

The chain joins TRBV7-8 to TRBJ2-3; TRBD2 aligns across 9 bases. With 5 bases clipped from V and 1 base from J, the junction kept 4 bases outside the gene matches. Germline lookup yields CDR1 SGHVS and CDR2 FQNEAQ. The CDR3 runs 15 residues. This CDR3 is CASSHRTSGTDTQYF. Written as DNA, the CDR3 is TGTGCCAGCAGCCACCGGACTAGCGGCACAGATACGCAGTATTTT.

The CDR3 region has the DNA TGTGCTAGTGGTTTGATTCCACCGGACAGTCTAGGGGGAAACACCATATATTTT. It codes for CASGLIPPDSLGGNTIYF. This rearrangement joins TRBV12-5 to TRBJ1-3, with D perhaps matching TRBD1 (6 bases). The CDR3 length is 18 residues. V was trimmed by 2 bases and J by 4 bases, leaving 21 bases between them. Germline CDR1 LGHNT, CDR2 FRNRAP. Full variable domain (rest looked up from reference TRBV12-5 and TRBJ1-3): DARVTQTPRHKVTEMGQEVTMRCQPILGHNTVFWYRQTMMQGLELLAYFRNRAPLDDSGMPKDRFSAEMPDATLATLKIQPSEPRDSAVYFCASGLIPPDSLGGNTIYFGEGSWLTVV.

In nucleotides, the CDR3 is TGTGCCAGTAGTATAAGGCGTGCAGGGACAGGGAATCAGCCCCAGCATTTT. It encodes CASSIRRAGTGNQPQHF. The chain combines TRBV19 with TRBJ1-5; 9 nucleotides agree with TRBD1. CDR3 length: 17 residues. Trimming cost V 2 bases and J 4 bases; bases outside gene matches: 9. Germline values: CDR1 LNHDA, CDR2 SQIVND (reference sequence).

This clone showed up just a few times. The rearrangement joins TRBV2 to TRBJ1-5, with unresolved D. The CDR3 runs to 15 residues. V was cut by 3 bases and J by 6 bases, with 15 bases left in between. In germline, CDR1 is SNHLY, CDR2 FYNNEI. The CDR3 DNA is TGTGCCAGCAGTGATGACACCTCAGGTGGTCAGCCCCAGCATTTT. This translates into CASSDDTSGGQPQHF.

The V call is TRBV2, the J call TRBJ2-7; tentative D call: TRBD1 (5 bases). Trimming stripped 5 bases from V and 3 bases from J, with 8 bases between. Germline V gene lookup returns CDR1 SNHLY and CDR2 FYNNEI. CDR3 length: 12 amino acids. The CDR3 reads CASSPDIYEQYF. The CDR3, as DNA: TGTGCCAGCAGTCCGGACATCTACGAGCAGTACTTC.

This rearrangement joins TRBV6-4 to TRBJ2-2; D not resolved. The germline V and J ends were trimmed by 6 bases and 0 bases, with 11 bases remaining between them. Germline V lookup: CDR1 MRHNA, CDR2 SNTAGT. The CDR3 consists of 15 residues. CDR3 in amino acids: CASSPAATNTGELFF. For the CDR3, the DNA is TGTGCCAGCAGCCCGGCGGCGACGAACACCGGGGAGCTGTTTTTT.

CDR3 loop: CASSHDTGLALYHNEQFF. The CDR3 coding sequence is TGTGCCAGCAGCCACGACACCGGACTAGCTCTATACCACAATGAGCAGTTCTTC. The J gene is TRBJ2-1, the V gene TRBV5-5; TRBD2 aligns across 8 bases. From germline, CDR1 is SGHKS and CDR2 YYEKEE (reference sequence). This CDR3 has 18 residues. V was pared by 4 bases and J by 5 bases, with 17 bases of the junction left unmatched.

The chain couples TRBV7-6 to TRBJ2-1; 13 nucleotides agree with TRBD2. This CDR3 region has 16 residues. With 5 bases clipped from V and 4 bases from J, the junction kept 5 bases outside the gene matches. Germline assignment: CDR1 SGHVS and CDR2 FNYEAQ. The CDR3 reads CASSLGTSGEYNEQFF. As DNA, the CDR3 is TGTGCCAGCAGCCTAGGGACTAGCGGGGAATACAATGAGCAGTTCTTC.

J is TRBJ2-3 and V is TRBV10-3; TRBD2 is a possible D gene (6 bases). CDR1 and CDR2 (germline): ENHRY, SYGVKD. The CDR3 spans 19 residues. Trimming took off 2 bases at V and 3 bases at J, with 24 bases between the two ends. The CDR3 loop reads CAISEMKTGVGSLTDTQYF. The CDR3, as DNA: TGTGCCATCAGTGAGATGAAGACGGGGGTCGGGAGTCTGACAGATACGCAGTATTTT.